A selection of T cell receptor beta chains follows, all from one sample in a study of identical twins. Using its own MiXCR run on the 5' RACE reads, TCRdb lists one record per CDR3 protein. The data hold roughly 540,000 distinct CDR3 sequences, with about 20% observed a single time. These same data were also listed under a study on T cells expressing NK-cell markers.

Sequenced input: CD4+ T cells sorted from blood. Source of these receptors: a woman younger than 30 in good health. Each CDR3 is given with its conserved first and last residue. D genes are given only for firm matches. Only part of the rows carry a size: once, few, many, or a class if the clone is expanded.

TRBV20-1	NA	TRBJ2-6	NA	TGCAGTGCTAGAGATCTTTCGCGGGGCGACTCTGGGGCCAACGTCCTGACTTTC	CSARDLSRGDSGANVLTF
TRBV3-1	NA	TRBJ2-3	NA	TGTGCCAGCAGCCAAGGACCGACCAATGGAGATACGCAGTATTTT	CASSQGPTNGDTQYF
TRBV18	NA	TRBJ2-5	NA	TGTGCCAGCTCACCAGGGGAGGCGACCCAGTACTTC	CASSPGEATQYF
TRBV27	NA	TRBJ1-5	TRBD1	TGTGCCAGCAGTTGGGGGACAGGTCGCAATCAGCCCCAGCATTTT	CASSWGTGRNQPQHF
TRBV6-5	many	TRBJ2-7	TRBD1	TGTGCCAGCAGTTACTCGCCGGACAGGCCCTACTACGAGCAGTACTTC	CASSYSPDRPYYEQYF
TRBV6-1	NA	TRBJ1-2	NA	TGTGCCAGCAAATCAACCGCCCCGGCGGGCTACACCTTC	CASKSTAPAGYTF
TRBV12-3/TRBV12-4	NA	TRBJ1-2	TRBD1	TGTGCCAGCAGTTCAACAGGGGCCTATGGCTACACCTTC	CASSSTGAYGYTF
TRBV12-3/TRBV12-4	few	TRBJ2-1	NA	TGTGCCAGCAGTTTGCGGGGGCGGGATGAGCAGTTCTTC	CASSLRGRDEQFF
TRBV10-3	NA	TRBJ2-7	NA	TGTGCCAGCGCGAACTTACAAAGGACGGACGAGCAGTACTTC	CASANLQRTDEQYF
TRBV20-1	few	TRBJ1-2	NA	TGCAGTGCCGAGAACTATGGCTACACCTTC	CSAENYGYTF
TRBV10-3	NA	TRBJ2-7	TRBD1	TGTGCCATCAGTGAGAGGGACAGACTCCTCGAGCAGTACTTC	CAISERDRLLEQYF
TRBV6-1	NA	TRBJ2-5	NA	TGTGCCAGCAAGACCACCGGGACTCAAGAGACCCAGTACTTC	CASKTTGTQETQYF
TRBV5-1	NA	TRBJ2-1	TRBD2	TGCGCCAGCAGCTTGGTTGGGGGAGGGAACTACAATGAGCAGTTCTTC	CASSLVGGGNYNEQFF
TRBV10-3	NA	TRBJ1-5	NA	TGTGCCATCAGTGTCCAGCCGCCGTCCAGGGATTTATCTAAGCCCCAGCATTTT	CAISVQPPSRDLSKPQHF
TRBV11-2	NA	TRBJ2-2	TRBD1	TGTGCCAGCAGCTCATACAGGGGCGAAGCCGGGGAGCTGTTTTTT	CASSSYRGEAGELFF
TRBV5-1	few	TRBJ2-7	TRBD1	TGCGCCAGCAGCCCCACCTCGACAGGGGAGGTCTACGAGCAGTACTTC	CASSPTSTGEVYEQYF
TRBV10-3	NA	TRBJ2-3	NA	TGTGCCATCAACGGCGGGGTTAGCACAGATACGCAGTATTTT	CAINGGVSTDTQYF
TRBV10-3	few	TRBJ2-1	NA	TGTGCCATCAGTGACCCGGGTGGAGACTACAATGAGCAGTTCTTC	CAISDPGGDYNEQFF
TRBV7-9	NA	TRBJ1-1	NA	TGTGCCAGCAGTTTCGACAGTGTTAAGACTGAAGCTTTCTTT	CASSFDSVKTEAFF
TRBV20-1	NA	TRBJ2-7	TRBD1	TGCAGTGCTAGAGATGGGACAGGGCCCACCGAGCAGTACTTC	CSARDGTGPTEQYF
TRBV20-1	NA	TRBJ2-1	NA	TGCAGTGCTAGGGGTAGTGGGTTGCGGGGGCGGTCCTACAATGAGCAGTTCTTC	CSARGSGLRGRSYNEQFF
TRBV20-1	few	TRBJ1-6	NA	TGCAGTGTCCCACGACAGGCGGTTAATAATTCACCCCTCCACTTT	CSVPRQAVNNSPLHF
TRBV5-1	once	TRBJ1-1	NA	TGCGCCAGCAGCTTGGATCAGAGCGGTGTCGCGGCTTTCTTT	CASSLDQSGVAAFF
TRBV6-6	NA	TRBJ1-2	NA	TGTGCCAGTTGCGCGGCAGGCTGGGGCTACACCTTC	CASCAAGWGYTF
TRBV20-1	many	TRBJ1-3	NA	TGCAGTGCTAGGGGCTCTGGAAACACCATATATTTT	CSARGSGNTIYF
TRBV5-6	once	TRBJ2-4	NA	TGTGCCAGCACCGCACAGGGGAGGAACATTCAGTACTTC	CASTAQGRNIQYF
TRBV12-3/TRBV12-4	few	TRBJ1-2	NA	TGTGCCAGCAGTTTAGGGAATGGCTACACCTTC	CASSLGNGYTF
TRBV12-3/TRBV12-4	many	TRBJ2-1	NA	TGTGCCAGCTGGGGGACGGAAAATTACAATGAGCAGTTCTTC	CASWGTENYNEQFF
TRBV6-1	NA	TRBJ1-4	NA	TGTGCCAGCAGTGAAAGGGGAGGCGGTGAAAAACTGTTTTTT	CASSERGGGEKLFF
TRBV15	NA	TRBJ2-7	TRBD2	TGTGCCACCAGTTCTCGGACTAGCGGGAGTAGCCCCTACGAGCAGTACTTC	CATSSRTSGSSPYEQYF
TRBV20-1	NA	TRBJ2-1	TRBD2	TGCAGTGCTATTAGCGGGGGGGCAAACTACAATGAGCAGTTCTTC	CSAISGGANYNEQFF
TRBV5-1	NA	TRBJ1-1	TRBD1	TGCGCCAGCCATAAGGCAGGGGGCGCGGACACTGAAGCTTTCTTT	CASHKAGGADTEAFF
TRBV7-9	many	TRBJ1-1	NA	TGTGCCAGCAGCTTGGGGGAAGGGAACACTGAAGCTTTCTTT	CASSLGEGNTEAFF
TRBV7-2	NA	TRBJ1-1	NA	TGTGCCAGCAGCTTTGGGCACCTTAGGCCCACTGAAGCTTTCTTT	CASSFGHLRPTEAFF
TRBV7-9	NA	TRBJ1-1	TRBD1	TGTGCCAGCAGCAAGGACAGGAAGAAAGCTTTCTTT	CASSKDRKKAFF
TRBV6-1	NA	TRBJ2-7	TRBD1	TGTGCCAGCAGTCCCCCCCGGACAGGGCCCTTCTACGAGCAGTACTTC	CASSPPRTGPFYEQYF
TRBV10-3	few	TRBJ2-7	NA	TGTGCCATCAGTGTGGGGGGTTCCGACGAGCAGTACTTC	CAISVGGSDEQYF
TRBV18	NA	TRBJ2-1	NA	TGTGCCAGCTCAGGCGGGGAAGACAATGAGCAGTTCTTC	CASSGGEDNEQFF
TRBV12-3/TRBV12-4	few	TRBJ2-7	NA	TGTGCCAGCAGTTTATCTGGGACGGGTGGCTACGAGCAGTACTTC	CASSLSGTGGYEQYF
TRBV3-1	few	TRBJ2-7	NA	TGTGCCAGCAGCCAAGATTGGGGTGAGGGAGAGCAGTACTTC	CASSQDWGEGEQYF
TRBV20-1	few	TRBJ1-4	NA	TGCAGTGCTAGTTTCCAGGGGAGTTTCGAAAAACTGTTTTTT	CSASFQGSFEKLFF
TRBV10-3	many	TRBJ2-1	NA	TGTGCCATCAGTGAGTCGGGCAGGGGATACAATGAGCAGTTCTTC	CAISESGRGYNEQFF
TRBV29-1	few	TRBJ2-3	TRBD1	TGCAGCGTTTGGACAGGAACAGATACGCAGTATTTT	CSVWTGTDTQYF
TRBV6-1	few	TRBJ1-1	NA	TGTGCCAGCAGTCAAGACAGGATGAACACTGAAGCTTTCTTT	CASSQDRMNTEAFF